A single sample is the source of the 27 T cell receptor beta chains below, sequenced in a study of T cell responses to AZD1222 COVID-19 vaccine. TCRdb keeps only in-frame clones here, not all; method: immunoSEQ multiplex PCR. The sample contains around 140,000 clones, 89% of which appear only once. Sequencing was performed on peripheral blood, taken 28 days after the second AZD1222 dose. The receptors were sampled from an adult who received the AZD1222 COVID-19 vaccine.

The chain recombines TRBV28 with TRBJ1-2; unclear D gene. Per germline, CDR1 MDHEN and CDR2 SYDVKM. This CDR3 has 13 amino acids. The V end was cut by 5 bases, the J end by 2 bases, with 9 bases between. CDR3 loop: CASSLTENYGYTF. The CDR3 bases are TGTGCCAGCAGTCTAACAGAGAACTATGGCTACACCTTC.

As DNA, the CDR3 is TGTGCCAGCAGAAGAGGACTAGCGGGAGGGAACTCCTACGAGCAGTACTTC. Protein: CASRRGLAGGNSYEQYF. This chain uses TRBV5-4 with TRBJ2-7; TRBD2 agrees at 15 bases. Germline V gives CDR1 SGHNT, CDR2 YYREEE (reference sequence). V was clipped by 5 bases and J by 0 bases; unmatched bases: 6. The CDR3 is 17 amino acids.

The CDR3 reads CASSEAEPPGDTQYF. The CDR3 nucleotides read TGTGCCAGCAGTGAAGCGGAGCCCCCAGGGGATACGCAGTATTTT. V is TRBV6-1 and J is TRBJ2-3; TRBD1 might be the D (5 bases). The germline V gene has CDR1 MNHNS and CDR2 SASEGT. The CDR3 runs to 15 residues. With 0 bases removed from V and 6 bases from J, the gap between germline ends came to 13 bases.

The genes are TRBV30 and TRBJ1-1; TRBD1 aligns across 9 bases. The CDR3 totals 15 residues. V lost 5 bases to trimming and J lost 4 bases; unmatched junction nucleotides: 11. Germline values: CDR1 GTSNPN, CDR2 SVGIG (reference sequence). The CDR3 region is CAWGGADRGPTEAFF. For the CDR3, the DNA is TGTGCCTGGGGGGGGGCGGACAGGGGCCCCACTGAAGCTTTCTTT.

This clone was picked up one time. V usage is TRBV5-6 and J usage is TRBJ1-2; weak D call: TRBD1 (5 bases). Germline V gives CDR1 SGHDT, CDR2 YYEEEE. The ends were cut back, 2 bases at V and 1 base at J, with 21 bases in the middle. The CDR3 is 18 amino acids. The CDR3 is CASSFFLREGPSNYGYTF. The CDR3 DNA reads as TGTGCCAGCAGCTTCTTCCTCAGGGAGGGTCCGAGTAACTATGGCTACACCTTC.

The chain is built from TRBV6-2 or TRBV6-3 and TRBJ2-2; possibly TRBD1 for D (5 bases). CDR1 and CDR2 from the germline V gene are MNHEY and SVGEGT. The ends were cut back, 7 bases at V and 3 bases at J, with 12 bases in the middle. This CDR3 has 14 amino acids. The CDR3 DNA sequence: TGTGCCAGCACCCCAAAGGGGCACACCGGGGAGCTGTTTTTT. Its translation is CASTPKGHTGELFF.

The chain couples TRBV3-1 (or the pseudogene TRBV3-2) to TRBJ2-7; 11 bases are shared with TRBD2. The CDR3 sequence is 18 residues long. Germline V lookup: CDR1 LGHDT, CDR2 YNNKEL (reference sequence). V shed 4 bases, J shed 0 bases, and the junction held 11 bases outside the gene matches. The CDR3 DNA follows: TGTGCCAGCAGCCCCACCAATCCGGGACTAGCGGACTCCTACGAGCAGTACTTC. It specifies CASSPTNPGLADSYEQYF.

In this sample, this clone turned up a few times. The chain links TRBV15 to TRBJ1-2; 8 nucleotides agree with TRBD1. The junction had 1 base not matched to a gene; V was cut back by 0 bases and J by 4 bases. The CDR3 has 14 residues. Germline values: CDR1 LNHNV, CDR2 YYDKDF (reference sequence). The CDR3 bases are TGTGCCACCAGCAGAGATGGACAGGGCTATGGCTACACCTTC. This translates into CATSRDGQGYGYTF.

This clone showed up many times. The chain has TRBV7-3 and TRBJ2-1, with 9 bases identical to TRBD1. This CDR3 has 15 residues. The germline gives CDR1 SGHTA, CDR2 FQGTGA. J gave up 6 bases and V 6 bases, and 9 bases lay outside the gene matches. The DNA of the CDR3 is TGTGCCAGCAGGCGGTCCGGGACAGGGAGCAATGAGCAGTTCTTC. As protein: CASRRSGTGSNEQFF.

The chain is built from TRBV6-5 and TRBJ1-1; D is ambiguous. CDR3 length equals 11 residues. CDR1 and CDR2 from the germline V gene are MNHEY and SVGAGI. Trimming removed 4 bases at V and 3 bases at J, with 3 bases between. The CDR3 nucleotides are TGTGCCAGCAGTTCCTACACTGAAGCTTTCTTT. It codes for CASSSYTEAFF.

This sequence joins TRBV4-3 and TRBJ2-3, with D perhaps matching TRBD1 (6 bases). The CDR3 covers 14 residues. V was pared by 1 base and J by 1 base, with 6 bases between. The germline gives CDR1 LGHNA, CDR2 YSLEER. The CDR3 coding sequence is TGCGCCAGCAGCCAAGGGACAGGCACAGATACGCAGTATTTT. Translating it yields CASSQGTGTDTQYF.

The chain uses TRBV7-8 and TRBJ1-2; 7 positions match TRBD1. From germline, CDR1 is SGHVS and CDR2 FQNEAQ. Trimming at V came to 11 bases and at J to 2 bases, leaving 14 bases not matched to a gene. CDR3 length equals 15 residues. The CDR3 bases are TGTGCCGCAGGGGGTAGGGGCAGGGCGAACTATGGCTACACCTTC. This gives the protein CAAGGRGRANYGYTF.

Only a few counts were recorded for this clone. The J gene is TRBJ1-4, the V gene TRBV7-2; D is unclear. Germline V gene lookup returns CDR1 SGHTA and CDR2 FQGNSA. This CDR3 comprises 15 residues. Deletions cut 5 bases from V and 2 bases from J, with 12 bases between. The CDR3 nucleotides are TGTGCCAGCAGCCCCCGGCCTGCTACTAATGAAAAACTGTTTTTT. Protein sequence: CASSPRPATNEKLFF.

The V gene is TRBV6-5, the J gene TRBJ1-1, with D possibly matching TRBD1 (6 bases). Germline CDR1 is MNHEY and CDR2 is SVGAGI. V was shortened by 6 bases and J by 7 bases, with 15 bases between the two germline ends. The CDR3 contains 13 residues. In nucleotides, the CDR3 is TGTGCCAGCAGACAGGGAGGGGTCATTGAAGCTTTCTTT. Protein: CASRQGGVIEAFF.

This clone came up once. The chain employs TRBV4-1 and TRBJ2-1, with 7 bases lining up with TRBD1. The J segment lost 0 bases and the V segment lost 3 bases, leaving 5 bases of the junction unmatched. CDR1 MGHRA and CDR2 YSYEKL come from the germline V gene. This CDR3 contains 16 residues. CDR3: CASSQISGGSYNEQFF. In DNA, the CDR3 is TGCGCCAGCAGCCAGATTTCAGGGGGCTCCTACAATGAGCAGTTCTTC.

The genes are TRBV5-5 and TRBJ2-7; D is possibly TRBD1 or TRBD2 (5 bases each). The CDR3 is 13 amino acids. V was shortened by 0 bases and J by 6 bases, with 10 bases between the two germline ends. CDR1 is SGHKS, CDR2 YYEKEE, per germline (reference sequence). The CDR3: CASSLGVGGEQYF. CDR3 sequence (DNA): TGTGCCAGCAGCTTGGGGGTTGGGGGCGAGCAGTACTTC.

This clone was counted only a few times. This rearrangement joins TRBV6-2 or TRBV6-3 to TRBJ1-5; D is ambiguous. V gave up 3 bases and J gave up 5 bases, with 11 bases separating them. The germline V gene has CDR1 MNHEY and CDR2 SVGEGT. The CDR3 totals 14 residues. The CDR3 loop reads CASSYRADYQPQHF. Here the CDR3 DNA reads TGTGCCAGCAGTTATAGGGCAGATTATCAGCCCCAGCATTTT.

This rearrangement joins TRBV7-9 to TRBJ1-2, with 9 positions matching TRBD1. This CDR3 is 15 amino acids long. The germline V gene has CDR1 SEHNR and CDR2 FQNEAQ (reference sequence). Losses at the gene ends were 4 bases for V and 2 bases for J; bases not matched to a gene: 5. The DNA for the CDR3 is TGTGCCAGCAGCTCTTGGACAGGGGCGAACTATGGCTACACCTTC. Protein: CASSSWTGANYGYTF.

J is TRBJ1-1 and V is TRBV7-8, with a possible D match to TRBD1 (5 bases). CDR3 length equals 16 residues. Germline CDR1 reads SGHVS; CDR2 reads FQNEAQ. V was cut by 4 bases and J by 1 base, with 16 bases left in between. CDR3: CASSSSWTSSNTEAFF. Here the CDR3 DNA reads TGTGCCAGCAGCTCCTCCTGGACATCGTCGAACACTGAAGCTTTCTTT.

The rearrangement joins TRBV7-9 to TRBJ1-1; D is perhaps TRBD1 (6 bases). CDR3 length equals 19 residues. Trimming removed 1 base from V and 3 bases from J, with 24 bases in between. Germline assignment: CDR1 SEHNR and CDR2 FQNEAQ (reference sequence). CDR3 DNA: TGTGCCAGCAGCTTAGGGGGGTCCAGGGGATTGGCGTTGGACACTGAAGCTTTCTTT. It is translated as CASSLGGSRGLALDTEAFF.

V and J are TRBV3-1 (or the pseudogene TRBV3-2) and TRBJ2-7, with 11 bases fitting TRBD2. Looked up from germline, CDR1 is LGHDT and CDR2 is YNNKEL (reference sequence). The CDR3 loop spans 15 amino acids. J lost 3 bases, V lost 3 bases, and 4 bases had no gene match. CDR3 DNA sequence: TGTGCCAGCAGCCAGGCACTAGCGGGAGTCTACGAGCAGTACTTC. It specifies CASSQALAGVYEQYF.

This clone was observed a handful of times. V usage is TRBV29-1 and J usage is TRBJ1-2, with 7 nucleotides matching TRBD1. This CDR3 contains 17 residues. V lost 7 bases and J lost 3; bases outside the gene matches: 20. CDR1 is SQVTM, CDR2 ANQGSEA, per germline. The CDR3 region has the DNA TGCAGCGACCAAAAGGGGGCAAGAACAAAAACCGACTATGGCTACACCTTC. Translating it yields CSDQKGARTKTDYGYTF. The full variable domain, in which reference TRBV29-1 and TRBJ1-2 provide the parts outside the CDR3, is SAVISQKPSRDICQRGTSLTIQCQVDSQVTMMFWYRQQPGQSLTLIATANQGSEATYESGFVIDKFPISRPNLTFSTLTVSNMSPEDSSIYLCSDQKGARTKTDYGYTFGSGTRLTVV.

This chain uses TRBV4-3 with TRBJ1-2; no clear D gene. This CDR3 has 16 amino acids. V lost 2 bases and J 0 bases, leaving 13 bases between the germline ends. Germline CDR1 and CDR2: LGHNA and YSLEER. The CDR3 sequence is CASSQLTARSNYGYTF. CDR3 bases: TGCGCCAGCAGCCAACTAACAGCCCGATCTAACTATGGCTACACCTTC.

The chain combines TRBV28 with TRBJ2-1; D perhaps matches TRBD2 (6 bases). The CDR3 spans 17 residues. V dropped 6 bases and J dropped 3 bases, with 21 bases sitting between them. Germline V CDR1 and CDR2: MDHEN, SYDVKM. The CDR3, as DNA: TGTGCCAGCAGCTCCCCTATCGCGGGAAGTCTCTACAATGAGCAGTTCTTC. The encoded protein is CASSSPIAGSLYNEQFF.

This clone was observed a single time. The V gene is TRBV4-1, the J gene TRBJ2-1; possible D gene TRBD2, 7 bases. Trimming removed 4 bases at V and 8 bases at J, with 21 bases between. CDR3 length: 16 residues. Germline assignment: CDR1 MGHRA and CDR2 YSYEKL. The CDR3 is CASSLGGRGHPDEQFF. As DNA, the CDR3 is TGCGCCAGCAGCCTAGGGGGGAGGGGACACCCCGATGAGCAGTTCTTC.

For the CDR3, the DNA is TGTGCCAGCAGTTTCCCTTCTGGGGCCAACGTCCTGACTTTC. Translated: CASSFPSGANVLTF. The chain is built from TRBV28 and TRBJ2-6; D is ambiguous. V lost 3 bases and J lost 1, with 4 bases in between. The V gene's germline CDR1 is MDHEN and CDR2 SYDVKM. This CDR3 comprises 14 residues.

V and J are TRBV5-1 and TRBJ2-1; D possibly corresponds to TRBD2 (7 bases). The CDR3 has 14 residues. Trimming pared 3 bases from V and 7 bases from J, leaving 14 bases between. Germline V gene lookup returns CDR1 SGHRS and CDR2 YFSETQ. The CDR3 loop is CASSSRTRGNEQFF. CDR3 coding DNA: TGCGCCAGCAGCTCCCGGACTAGGGGGAATGAGCAGTTCTTC.